Following are 11 T cell receptor beta chains from one sample sequenced in a study of T cell responses to AZD1222 COVID-19 vaccine. Here immunoSEQ multiplex PCR was the method, and the copy in TCRdb shows in-frame clones only, minus some. Of under 250,000 clones in the sample, 90% to 95% were seen once. The sequences come from peripheral blood, collected on day 0 of MenACWY control vaccination. The receptors were sampled from an adult in good health.

In this sample, this clone turned up a few times. The chain combines TRBV30 with TRBJ1-6; 8 bases are a match to TRBD1. Germline lookup yields CDR1 GTSNPN and CDR2 SVGIG (reference sequence). The CDR3 consists of 16 residues. The J segment lost 0 bases and the V segment lost 4 bases, leaving 5 bases of the junction unmatched. CDR3 protein: CAWIQGASSYNSPLHF. The CDR3 DNA reads as TGTGCCTGGATTCAGGGGGCGAGCTCCTATAATTCACCCCTCCACTTT.

The gene calls are TRBV29-1 and TRBJ1-1, with 7 positions matching TRBD1. Per germline, CDR1 SQVTM and CDR2 ANQGSEA. This CDR3 is 10 amino acids long. The V segment lost 6 bases and the J segment 11 bases; nucleotides outside the gene matches: 6. The CDR3 coding sequence is TGCAGCGTGAGTTCAGGGGGGGCTTTCTTT. Translated, it gives CSVSSGGAFF.

The chain recombines TRBV4-1 with TRBJ2-7; TRBD2 might be the D (6 bases). CDR1 and CDR2 (germline): MGHRA, YSYEKL. The CDR3 runs to 16 residues. Trimming took off 1 base at V and 0 bases at J, with 13 bases between the two ends. The CDR3 DNA follows: TGCGCCAGCAGCCAAGCTTGGGGGGATTTCTCCTACGAGCAGTACTTC. It yields the protein CASSQAWGDFSYEQYF.

This chain links TRBV19 with TRBJ2-2, with D unclear. The CDR3 length is 13 residues. V lost 7 bases and J 1 base, leaving 7 bases between the germline ends. CDR1 and CDR2 (germline): LNHDA, SQIVND (reference sequence). Here the CDR3 DNA reads TGTGCCAGTAAGGACGTGAACACCGGGGAGCTGTTTTTT. Protein sequence: CASKDVNTGELFF.

The chain is built from TRBV10-3 and TRBJ2-5; D unresolved. Germline loops: CDR1 ENHRY, CDR2 SYGVKD. Deletions cut 3 bases from V and 0 bases from J, with 5 bases between. The CDR3 consists of 13 residues. CDR3 sequence reads: CAISDGYQETQYF. CDR3 sequence (DNA): TGTGCCATCAGTGACGGCTACCAAGAGACCCAGTACTTC.

This chain connects TRBV6-6 to TRBJ1-2; possibly TRBD1 for D (5 bases). V was trimmed by 0 bases and J by 0 bases, leaving 11 bases between them. Germline-derived CDR1 and CDR2 are MNHNY and SVGAGI (reference sequence). The CDR3 consists of 16 residues. CDR3 protein: CASSYSGGSSNYGYTF. The CDR3 nucleotides are TGTGCCAGCAGTTACTCTGGGGGGTCCTCTAACTATGGCTACACCTTC.

The rearrangement joins TRBV3-1 (or the pseudogene TRBV3-2) to TRBJ1-2; D unresolved. Trimming removed 0 bases from V and 8 bases from J, with 22 bases in between. CDR1 is LGHDT, CDR2 YNNKEL, per germline (reference sequence). This CDR3 is built from 17 residues. Written as DNA, the CDR3 is TGTGCCAGCAGCCAAGAGACCGGCCGGCTGCTTGCGGGAGGCTACACCTTC. Translated: CASSQETGRLLAGGYTF.

V and J are TRBV18 and TRBJ2-1, with 9 positions matching TRBD1. CDR1 KGHSH and CDR2 LQKENI come from the germline V gene. This CDR3 is 16 amino acids long. The J segment lost 6 bases and the V segment lost 1 base, leaving 7 bases of the junction unmatched. The CDR3 reads CASSPRNRGHSNEQFF. The CDR3 DNA follows: TGTGCCAGCTCACCACGCAACAGGGGGCATAGCAATGAGCAGTTCTTC.

The J gene is TRBJ1-2, the V gene TRBV27; 7 nucleotides align to TRBD1. J lost 7 bases, V lost 6 bases, and 11 bases had no gene match. Germline CDR1 is MNHEY and CDR2 is SMNVEV (reference sequence). CDR3 length equals 14 residues. CDR3 amino acids: CASSTRQGTSGYTF. The CDR3, as DNA: TGTGCCAGCAGCACTAGACAGGGAACCAGTGGCTACACCTTC.

This chain joins TRBV5-5 and TRBJ1-2; a weak D match, TRBD1 (6 bases). The CDR3 runs to 14 residues. Germline assignment: CDR1 SGHKS and CDR2 YYEKEE (reference sequence). V was pared by 2 bases and J by 2 bases, with 10 bases between. CDR3 sequence (DNA): TGTGCCAGCAGCTTCGGGGGGCAGAACTATGGCTACACCTTC. Amino acids: CASSFGGQNYGYTF.

The sample holds a few counts of this clone. The chain uses TRBV5-4 and TRBJ2-7, with 10 positions matching TRBD2. Germline loops: CDR1 SGHNT, CDR2 YYREEE (reference sequence). Losses at the gene ends were 5 bases for V and 4 bases for J; bases not matched to a gene: 9. The CDR3 is 15 residues long. CDR3: CASRAGTSVGYEQYF. Here the CDR3 DNA reads TGTGCCAGCAGGGCCGGGACTAGCGTTGGGTACGAGCAGTACTTC.